Presented here are 15 T cell receptor beta chains from one specimen sequenced in a study of tumor-infiltrating lymphocytes in oesophageal squamous cell carcinoma. MiXCR, run by TCRdb on the PCR reads, gives a single entry per CDR3 protein. Of 21,000 or so distinct CDR3 sequences detected, roughly two fifths appear once; the ten largest clones hold around two fifths. The sample consisted of esophageal tumor tissue. These receptors were collected from a male donor with esophageal squamous cell carcinoma.

The V and J genes are TRBV11-2 and TRBJ2-1; D gene uncertain. CDR1 and CDR2 (germline): SGHAT, FQNNGV. The ends were cut back, 1 base at V and 5 bases at J, with 6 bases in the middle. The CDR3 extends over 13 amino acids. The CDR3: CASSLVSDNEQFF. In nucleotides, the CDR3 is TGTGCCAGCAGCTTAGTATCAGACAATGAGCAGTTCTTC.

There are many counts of this clonotype. V is TRBV19 and J is TRBJ1-1, with D hard to call. Germline V gives CDR1 LNHDA, CDR2 SQIVND (reference sequence). V gave up 5 bases and J gave up 4 bases, with 11 bases separating them. CDR3 size: 13 residues. The CDR3 region has the DNA TGTGCCAGTAGTCCCCGGCGTAGCACTGAAGCTTTCTTT. It translates to CASSPRRSTEAFF. Drawing the rest from reference TRBV19 and TRBJ1-1, the complete variable domain is DGGITQSPKYLFRKEGQNVTLSCEQNLNHDAMYWYRQDPGQGLRLIYYSQIVNDFQKGDIAEGYSVSREKKESFPLTVTSAQKNPTAFYLCASSPRRSTEAFFGQGTRLTVV.

This clonotype was seen at least ten times. A much more abundant neighbour one base away suggests this may be a read error. The chain employs TRBV7-2 and TRBJ2-5; D is unclear. Trimming pared 6 bases from V and 11 bases from J, leaving 25 bases between. The germline V gene has CDR1 SGHTA and CDR2 FQGNSA. CDR3 size: 15 residues. The CDR3 region is CASSLRDGSYNEQYF. The CDR3 DNA follows: TGTGCCAGCAGTCTTAGGGATGGTTCTTACAATGAGCAGTACTTC.

In its sample, this clonotype was seen once. Here the CDR3 omits its conserved ending phenylalanine or tryptophan, so a read error is the likely source. The limits of the CDR3 on the DNA are not certain, so only TCRdb's listed CDR3 is given. The chain has TRBV24-1 and TRBJ2-6; no check of the table's D call, TRBD1, against the DNA was made. The CDR3 is made up of 17 amino acids, end residues included. CDR1 is KGHDR, CDR2 SFDVKD, per germline. CDR3 sequence: CATSDDRQTQETQYFGA.

As regards this clonotype: The CDR3 does not close with the conserved phenylalanine or tryptophan, likely indicating a read error. Because the CDR3's place on the DNA is in doubt, the DNA is left out and the CDR3 is given as listed by TCRdb. This sequence joins TRBV5-4 and TRBJ2-7; the table's D call, TRBD2, has no DNA check behind it. The CDR3 contains 16 residues when both ends are counted. Germline CDR1 SGHNT, CDR2 YYREEE (reference sequence). The chain's CDR3 is CASSLGLAVNEQYFGS.

The CDR3 sequence: CASSWEAGTGELFF. DNA of the CDR3: TGTGCCAGCAGTTGGGAAGCAGGAACCGGGGAGCTGTTTTTT. V gene TRBV6-1 combines with J gene TRBJ2-2; D is ambiguous. Germline V gene sequence: CDR1 MNHNS, CDR2 SASEGT. The CDR3 length is 14 residues. Trimming pared 5 bases from V and 5 bases from J, leaving 12 bases between.

This clonotype was seen many times. This rearrangement joins TRBV6-1 to TRBJ2-7, with 8 bases that match TRBD2. The CDR3 totals 13 residues. V lost 8 bases, J lost 2 bases, and 5 bases stayed unmatched. The germline V gene encodes CDR1 MNHNS and CDR2 SASEGT. CDR3 DNA: TGTGCCAGCTGGCGGGGGGAAACCTACGAGCAGTACTTC. This encodes CASWRGETYEQYF.

The chain joins TRBV7-9 to TRBJ2-1; D is ambiguous. This CDR3 comprises 14 residues. Trimming removed 7 bases at V and 6 bases at J, with 16 bases between. CDR1 is SEHNR and CDR2 is FQNEAQ in the germline V gene (reference sequence). CDR3 sequence (DNA): TGTGCCAGCACCCCAACGACTGGATTCAATGAGCAGTTCTTC. It codes for CASTPTTGFNEQFF.

This clonotype was seen more than once but under ten times. V is TRBV7-8 and J is TRBJ2-1; tentatively, D is TRBD1 (5 bases). The germline V and J ends were trimmed by 1 base and 2 bases, with 9 bases remaining between them. The CDR3 has 15 residues. Per the germline V gene, CDR1 is SGHVS and CDR2 is FQNEAQ. DNA of the CDR3: TGTGCCAGCAGCTTAGGTAGGGGCCCCTACAATGAGCAGTTCTTC. Translating it yields CASSLGRGPYNEQFF. The variable domain in full, completed from reference TRBV7-8 and TRBJ2-1, reads GAGVSQSPRYKVAKRGQDVALRCDPISGHVSLFWYQQALGQGPEFLTYFQNEAQLDKSGLPSDRFFAERPEGSVSTLKIQRTQQEDSAVYLCASSLGRGPYNEQFFGPGTRLTVL.

This clonotype appeared many times. The chain uses TRBV5-1 and TRBJ2-1; no clear D gene. The CDR3 contains 15 residues. The V end was cut by 4 bases, the J end by 5 bases, with 16 bases between. CDR1 and CDR2 (germline): SGHRS, YFSETQ. CDR3 coding DNA: TGCGCCAGCAGCCCCGGAGATTCCCGGGACAATGAGCAGTTCTTC. This encodes CASSPGDSRDNEQFF. Full variable domain (remainder filled in from reference TRBV5-1 and TRBJ2-1): KAGVTQTPRYLIKTRGQQVTLSCSPISGHRSVSWYQQTPGQGLQFLFEYFSETQRNKGNFPGRFSGRQFSNSRSEMNVSTLELGDSALYLCASSPGDSRDNEQFFGPGTRLTVL.

On this clonotype: In this CDR3 the conserved last residue, phenylalanine or tryptophan, is missing, so a read error is likely. The limits of the CDR3 on the DNA are not certain, so only TCRdb's listed CDR3 is given. The chain employs TRBV19 and TRBJ2-4; TRBD1 is the table's D call, not checked against the DNA. 8 amino acids form the CDR3, both terminal residues included. Looked up from germline, CDR1 is LNHDA and CDR2 is SQIVND (reference sequence). The CDR3: CARGNLTG.

This chain joins TRBV7-3 and TRBJ2-2; D unclear. This CDR3 region has 14 residues. CDR1 SGHTA and CDR2 FQGTGA come from the germline V gene. Between the trimmed V and J ends, which lost 2 bases and 5 bases, there was a span of 9 bases. The CDR3, as DNA: TGTGCCAGCAGCTTATTTCCACCAACCGGGGAGCTGTTTTTT. Its protein product is CASSLFPPTGELFF.

V and J are TRBV7-6 and TRBJ2-3; D remains ambiguous. The closer fit of TRBJ2-5 to the DNA end suggests the J call may be wrong. This CDR3 is 14 amino acids long. Germline V gene data show CDR1 as SGHVS and CDR2 as FNYEAQ. CDR3 sequence reads: CASSQMAGWETQYF. DNA of the CDR3: TGTGCCAGCAGCCAAATGGCCGGTTGGGAGACCCAGTACTTC.

This clonotype appeared many times. This rearrangement joins TRBV7-6 to TRBJ2-1; 8 bases are shared with TRBD2. There are 17 residues in the CDR3. In germline, CDR1 is SGHVS, CDR2 FNYEAQ. The V segment lost 5 bases and the J segment 2 bases; nucleotides outside the gene matches: 11. The CDR3 loop reads CASSGGAGGPAYNEQFF. The CDR3 DNA reads TGTGCCAGCAGCGGGGGCGCGGGGGGCCCTGCCTACAATGAGCAGTTCTTC.

This clonotype came up many times. The V gene is TRBV6-6, the J gene TRBJ1-4; the match to TRBD1 covers 7 bases. V gave up 0 bases and J gave up 4 bases; unmatched junction bases: 8. CDR1 is MNHNY and CDR2 is SVGAGI in the germline V gene (reference sequence). The CDR3 is 17 amino acids. The chain's CDR3 is CASSYSDRAGGNEKLFF. The CDR3 DNA sequence: TGTGCCAGCAGTTACTCTGACAGGGCTGGGGGTAATGAAAAACTGTTTTTT.